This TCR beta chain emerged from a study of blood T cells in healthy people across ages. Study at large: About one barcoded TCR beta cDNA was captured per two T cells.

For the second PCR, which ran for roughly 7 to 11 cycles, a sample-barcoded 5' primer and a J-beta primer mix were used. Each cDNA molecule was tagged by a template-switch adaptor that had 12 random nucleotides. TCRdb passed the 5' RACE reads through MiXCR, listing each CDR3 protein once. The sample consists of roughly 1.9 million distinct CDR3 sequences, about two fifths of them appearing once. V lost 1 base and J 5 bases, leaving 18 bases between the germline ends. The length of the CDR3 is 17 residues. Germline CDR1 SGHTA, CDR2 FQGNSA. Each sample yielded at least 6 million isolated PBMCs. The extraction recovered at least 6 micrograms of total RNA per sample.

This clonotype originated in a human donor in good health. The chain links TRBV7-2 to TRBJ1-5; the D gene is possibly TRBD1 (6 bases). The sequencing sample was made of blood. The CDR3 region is CASSLDPGWGHHQPQHF. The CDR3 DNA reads TGTGCCAGCAGCTTAGATCCGGGATGGGGACATCATCAGCCCCAGCATTTT.